These 5 T cell receptor beta chains were sequenced from one sample in a study of siplizumab effects on memory and regulatory T cells (dated by TCRdb to between 2019 and 2020). Receptor libraries were prepared by the immunoSEQ multiplex PCR assay. TCRdb provides this immuneACCESS table in a form limited to in-frame rearrangements. Some clones are lacking; in checked studies, under half of them reflect an unresolved V gene, and why the rest are absent is not known. The sample data list 98,000 or so clones, and more than 85% of these were observed just once. About 0.62% of the sample comes from the top ten. Sample: Tregs sorted from blood. Every receptor here comes from a human donor in good health.

V gene TRBV7-9 combines with J gene TRBJ1-1, with a tentative D call TRBD1 (5 bases). The CDR3 has 14 amino acids. The V end lost 7 bases, the J end lost 5 bases, and 17 bases lay between the germline ends. The V gene's germline CDR1 is SEHNR and CDR2 FQNEAQ (reference sequence). CDR3 DNA: TGTGCCAGCACCCTCAAAGGGGCGGGAACTGAAGCTTTCTTT. Amino acid sequence: CASTLKGAGTEAFF. Full variable domain (remainder filled in from reference TRBV7-9 and TRBJ1-1): DTGVSQNPRHKITKRGQNVTFRCDPISEHNRLYWYRQTLGQGPEFLTYFQNEAQLEKSRLLSDRFSAERPKGSFSTLEIQRTEQGDSAMYLCASTLKGAGTEAFFGQGTRLTVV.

The chain couples TRBV7-2 to TRBJ2-7, with no clear D. CDR3 size: 14 residues. V lost 1 base and J 3 bases, leaving 10 bases between the germline ends. Germline CDR1 SGHTA, CDR2 FQGNSA. Written as DNA, the CDR3 is TGTGCCAGCAGCTTAGGCACGTCCCGCTACGAGCAGTACTTC. This encodes CASSLGTSRYEQYF.

This clone was counted only a few times. The gene calls are TRBV5-5 and TRBJ2-7; 9 bases map to TRBD1. With 7 bases clipped from V and 6 bases from J, the junction kept 5 bases outside the gene matches. The CDR3 runs 12 residues. The V gene's germline CDR1 is SGHKS and CDR2 YYEKEE (reference sequence). The CDR3, as DNA: TGTGCCAGCGGGGACAGGGTGGTCGAGCAGTACTTC. Amino acid sequence: CASGDRVVEQYF.

V usage is TRBV5-6 and J usage is TRBJ2-7; possibly TRBD2 for D (6 bases). Trimming stripped 0 bases from V and 4 bases from J, with 14 bases between. The CDR3 has 15 amino acids. Germline CDR1 SGHDT, CDR2 YYEEEE. The CDR3 region has the DNA TGTGCCAGCAGCTTGGGTCCGGGGGACGGGTACGAGCAGTACTTC. As protein: CASSLGPGDGYEQYF.

CDR3: CASSIGWFVAEEGSDTQYF. The CDR3, as DNA: TGTGCCAGTAGTATAGGGTGGTTTGTGGCGGAAGAGGGTTCAGATACGCAGTATTTT. V is TRBV19 and J is TRBJ2-3, with TRBD2 as a possible D gene (5 bases). The CDR3 has 19 residues. Germline values: CDR1 LNHDA, CDR2 SQIVND (reference sequence). Trimming shortened V by 1 base and J by 4 bases, and 24 bases separated the two germline ends.